Listed below are T cell receptor beta chains from one sample, sequenced in a study of blood T cell repertoires in COVID-19. The repertoire was sequenced with immunoSEQ multiplex PCR; TCRdb's copy has only in-frame clones and lacks some. The sample yields more than 200,000 clones, over 75% seen once. Sequencing was performed on peripheral blood. The receptors here all came from a human donor in a cohort sampled during active COVID-19. CDR3s include the opening cysteine and the closing phenylalanine or tryptophan. A D gene is named only where the DNA matches it firmly. Size values are once, few and many counts, or a class for expanded clones, and some rows have none.

d_call	clone_size	v_call	j_call	cdr3_nt	cdr3_aa
TRBD1	NA	TRBV19	TRBJ2-7	TGTGCCAGTAGTGCCCGGACAGGGGCCTCCGAGCAGTACTTC	CASSARTGASEQYF
TRBD2	NA	TRBV28	TRBJ2-7	TGTGCCACCGCCGGGCTAGCGGGTTTCTACGAGCAGTACTTC	CATAGLAGFYEQYF
NA	NA	TRBV7-9	TRBJ2-7	TGTGCCAGCAGCTCCCCCCCTCAGGAGCAGTACTTC	CASSSPPQEQYF
NA	NA	TRBV11-2	TRBJ1-2	TGTGCCAGCAGCCATGAACAGTGGGCCATTTATGGCTACACCTTC	CASSHEQWAIYGYTF
NA	few	TRBV27	TRBJ2-3	TGTGCCAGCAGTGGCCTTGACACAGATACGCAGTATTTT	CASSGLDTDTQYF
TRBD1	NA	TRBV28	TRBJ1-1	TGTGCCAGCAGACCCCCCCGACAGGGGAACACTGAAGCTTTCTTT	CASRPPRQGNTEAFF
NA	NA	TRBV2	TRBJ2-7	TGTGCCAGCAGAGCTAGCTACGAGCAGTACTTC	CASRASYEQYF
NA	NA	TRBV30	TRBJ1-4	TGTGCCTGGAGGATTCGGGTTACTAATGAAAAACTGTTTTTT	CAWRIRVTNEKLFF
TRBD1	NA	TRBV3-1/TRBV3-2	TRBJ2-7	TGTGCCAGCAGCCAAGGGGGACAGGGACAGGTAGGAGCCTACGAGCAGTACTTC	CASSQGGQGQVGAYEQYF
NA	NA	TRBV6-1	TRBJ1-2	TGTGCCAGCAGTGAACGTGGCTACACCTTC	CASSERGYTF
TRBD1	NA	TRBV14	TRBJ1-1	TGTGCCAGCAGCAAGGACAGGGGGCGGTTCGGAACTTCTGAAGCTTTCTTT	CASSKDRGRFGTSEAFF
NA	NA	TRBV20-1	TRBJ1-2	TGCAGTGCCCGGTCGGGGGGGGGCTACACCTTC	CSARSGGGYTF
TRBD2	once	TRBV7-2	TRBJ2-7	TGTGCCAGCAGCTTAGCGGCGATAGCGGGAAGGTACGAGCAGTACTTC	CASSLAAIAGRYEQYF
NA	NA	TRBV7-9	TRBJ1-6	TGTGCCAGCAGCTTAGAGCGGGACCTTACCAATTCACCCCTCCACTTT	CASSLERDLTNSPLHF
TRBD2	NA	TRBV9	TRBJ2-5	TGTGCCAGCAGCGTAGGCCTACTGACTAGCGGGAGGCCCCTAGAGACCCAGTACTTC	CASSVGLLTSGRPLETQYF
NA	NA	TRBV7-8	TRBJ2-7	TGTGCCAGCAGCCGAGAGACCCCGGGCTACGAGCAGTACTTC	CASSRETPGYEQYF
TRBD1	NA	TRBV10-3	TRBJ2-3	TGTGCCACCAGACAGGGGAAAGATACGCAGTATTTT	CATRQGKDTQYF
TRBD1	NA	TRBV6-5	TRBJ1-2	TGTGCCAGCAGCCGGACAGGGGTTTTGGGCTATGGCTACACCTTC	CASSRTGVLGYGYTF
TRBD1	NA	TRBV4-3	TRBJ2-2	TGCGCCAGCAGCCAAACTCCGACAGGGCCCGGGGAGCTGTTTTTT	CASSQTPTGPGELFF
TRBD2	NA	TRBV19	TRBJ2-5	TGTGCCAGTAGTATTGGCGCGGGAGGGCCGGCGGAGACCCAGTACTTC	CASSIGAGGPAETQYF
TRBD2	NA	TRBV2	TRBJ2-2	TGTGCCAGCAGTAGACTAGCGGGGGGTAACACCGGGGAGCTGTTTTTT	CASSRLAGGNTGELFF
NA	NA	TRBV6-6	TRBJ1-4	TGTGCCAGCAGGGCCCGGGAGGAAAAACTGTTTTTT	CASRAREEKLFF
NA	NA	TRBV30	TRBJ1-2	TGTGCCTGGAGTCCGGGCCTGACAGGCCATCTCTTCACCTTC	CAWSPGLTGHLFTF
NA	NA	TRBV5-6	TRBJ2-7	TGTGCCAGCAGCTTGTTTCGCGTCTCCTACGAGCAGTACTTC	CASSLFRVSYEQYF
TRBD2	NA	TRBV11-2	TRBJ2-3	TGTGCCAGCAGCTTTCCTACGATTAGCGGGGCAACAGATACGCAGTATTTT	CASSFPTISGATDTQYF
NA	NA	TRBV2	TRBJ2-1	TGTGCCAGCAGTGAAGCCCGCGGGTACGGCGCATCCTACAATGAGCAGTTCTTC	CASSEARGYGASYNEQFF
TRBD1	NA	TRBV5-1	TRBJ1-5	TGCGCCAGCAGCTTGGGGGCTCGGACAGGGAGTCAGCCCCAGCATTTT	CASSLGARTGSQPQHF
NA	NA	TRBV6-6	TRBJ2-7	TGTGCCAGCAGTTCCTTCGGGAATAGCGGCTCCTACGAGCAGTACTTC	CASSSFGNSGSYEQYF
TRBD1	NA	TRBV27	TRBJ1-1	TGTGCCAGCAGACGACAGGGGTTGAACACTGAAGCTTTCTTT	CASRRQGLNTEAFF
NA	NA	TRBV5-1	TRBJ2-7	TGCGCCAGCAGCCCTTCGCCTCACAGGGAATCAGCCGAGCAGTACTTC	CASSPSPHRESAEQYF
NA	NA	TRBV27	TRBJ1-2	TGTGCCAGCAGTACACGACAGAGCTATGGCTACACCTTC	CASSTRQSYGYTF
NA	NA	TRBV11-2	TRBJ2-7	TGTGCCAGCAGCTTAGTTTCTAGCAATGGCGAGCAGTACTTC	CASSLVSSNGEQYF
TRBD2	once	TRBV10-2	TRBJ2-7	TGCGCCAGCAACGACTGGGTACCATTAGGACTAGCGGGGGACTACTCCTACGAGCAGTACTTC	CASNDWVPLGLAGDYSYEQYF
NA	NA	TRBV9	TRBJ2-2	TGTGCCAGCAGCGCCCCAGGGACCGGGGAGCTGTTTTTT	CASSAPGTGELFF
NA	NA	TRBV9	TRBJ1-1	TGTGCCAGCAGCGCTCCCGGGTCCTTGAACACTGAAGCTTTCTTT	CASSAPGSLNTEAFF
NA	NA	TRBV11-2	TRBJ1-2	TGTGCCAGCAGCTTAGGGACAAGCTATGGCTACACCTTC	CASSLGTSYGYTF
NA	NA	TRBV10-1	TRBJ1-4	TGCGCCAGCAGTGGAAGGGGGTTGTACGAAAAACTGTTTTTT	CASSGRGLYEKLFF
NA	NA	TRBV5-1	TRBJ2-1	TGCGCCAGCAGCTTGGACTCACCCTCCTACAATGAGCAGTTCTTC	CASSLDSPSYNEQFF
TRBD1	NA	TRBV5-4	TRBJ2-2	TGTGCCAGCAGCGGAGGACAGGGTGCCCCGTTCGACACCGGGGAGCTGTTTTTT	CASSGGQGAPFDTGELFF
NA	few	TRBV6-6	TRBJ1-1	TGTGCCAGCCGACTCCTGAACACTGAAGCTTTCTTT	CASRLLNTEAFF
TRBD2	NA	TRBV4-3	TRBJ2-2	TGCGCCAGCAGCCAAGACCCAGCGGGACTGCTGAAGGCGGTCGCCGGGGAGCTGTTTTTT	CASSQDPAGLLKAVAGELFF
TRBD2	NA	TRBV6-5	TRBJ2-7	TGTGCCAGCATGCTGACTAGCGGGGGGGTTTACGAGCAGTACTTC	CASMLTSGGVYEQYF
NA	NA	TRBV7-2	TRBJ1-4	TGTGCCAGCAGCTTAGGGGCAGGACACGGAAATGAAAAACTGTTTTTT	CASSLGAGHGNEKLFF
TRBD2	once	TRBV28	TRBJ2-1	TGTGCCAGCAGTTTATTTGGGCGGGAGGGCCTTAATGAGCAGTTCTTC	CASSLFGREGLNEQFF
NA	NA	TRBV5-6	TRBJ1-5	TGTGCCAGCAGCTTCAAAACCGGGGAAGGGCCCCAGCATTTT	CASSFKTGEGPQHF
TRBD1	once	TRBV28	TRBJ2-7	TGTGCCAGCCAAGAGTTTAAGTTCGGGGACAGGGCTTCCTACGAGCAGTACTTC	CASQEFKFGDRASYEQYF
TRBD2	once	TRBV7-2	TRBJ2-5	TGTGCCAGCAGCCCCGGGGGGGGCCCAATGGAGACCCAGTACTTC	CASSPGGGPMETQYF
TRBD2	NA	TRBV5-1	TRBJ2-5	TGCGCCAGCAGCACTAGCGGGAGCCCCCCAGAGACCCAGTACTTC	CASSTSGSPPETQYF
TRBD2	NA	TRBV9	TRBJ2-7	TGTGCCAGCAGCGTAGGGCTAGCGGGAGACGAGCAGTACTTC	CASSVGLAGDEQYF
TRBD1	many	TRBV7-9	TRBJ2-7	TGTGCCAGCAGCTTCGACAGGGACGAGCAGTACTTC	CASSFDRDEQYF
NA	NA	TRBV3-1/TRBV3-2	TRBJ2-7	TGTGCCAGCAGCCAAGTGAATCTAGCCACCGGACGGCAGTACTTC	CASSQVNLATGRQYF
NA	NA	TRBV28	TRBJ1-6	TGTGCCAGCCACAGTTTTCTATCTGAGACAACGTCACCCCTCCACTTT	CASHSFLSETTSPLHF
NA	NA	TRBV19	TRBJ1-1	TGTGCCAGTAGTATACTGGGCCCTGGGGGGGATTTCTCGCCAATGAACACTGAAGCTTTCTTT	CASSILGPGGDFSPMNTEAFF
NA	NA	TRBV7-2	TRBJ1-3	TGTGCCAGCAGCTTAGCGGGGGGGGTGTCTGGAAACACCATATATTTT	CASSLAGGVSGNTIYF
NA	few	TRBV11-2	TRBJ1-1	TGTGCCAGCAGCTTAGAAACCGGCACTGAAGCTTTCTTT	CASSLETGTEAFF
NA	NA	TRBV6-5	TRBJ1-1	TGTGCCAGCAGGAAAGGGACACCGAACACTGAAGCTTTCTTT	CASRKGTPNTEAFF
NA	NA	TRBV4-3	TRBJ1-4	TGCGCCAGCAGCCAAGGGCAGGGAGGCGAAAAACTGTTTTTT	CASSQGQGGEKLFF
NA	NA	TRBV18	TRBJ2-2	TGTGCCAGCTCACCCGGAGTGGAGGAGCTGTTTTTT	CASSPGVEELFF
NA	NA	TRBV7-3	TRBJ2-2	TGTGCCAGCAGCTTAAACCGGTTTGGGGACTTGAACACCGGGGAGCTGTTTTTT	CASSLNRFGDLNTGELFF
NA	NA	TRBV6-1	TRBJ1-1	TGTGCCAGCAGTGAAGCGGGGGGATTGGGTCACACTGAAGCTTTCTTT	CASSEAGGLGHTEAFF